These 21 T cell receptor beta chains share one sample of origin, sequenced in a study of blood T cell repertoires in COVID-19. Produced via immunoSEQ multiplex PCR; TCRdb's table is partial and in-frame only. The sample contains under 350,000 clones, approximately 90% of which appear only once. Sequenced material: peripheral blood. The receptor set was obtained from a man aged 40-49 years with acute or convalescent COVID-19.

The chain employs TRBV4-1 and TRBJ2-2; D remains unclear. V shed 0 bases and J shed 10 bases, with 12 bases lying between them. The CDR3 is 14 amino acids. The germline V gene has CDR1 MGHRA and CDR2 YSYEKL. CDR3 region: CASSQDPPAEELFF. The CDR3 region has the DNA TGCGCCAGCAGCCAAGATCCCCCCGCGGAGGAGCTGTTTTTT.

This clone was detected a few times. This sequence joins TRBV24-1 and TRBJ2-7, with D maybe TRBD1 (6 bases). This CDR3 spans 16 amino acids. CDR1 is KGHDR and CDR2 is SFDVKD in the germline V gene. V lost 1 base to trimming and J lost 0 bases, with 12 bases between them. The CDR3 nucleotides are TGTGCCACCAGTGATTTAAAGAACAGGGTCTCCTACGAGCAGTACTTC. Amino acids: CATSDLKNRVSYEQYF.

The sample holds a few counts of this clone. The chain is built from TRBV19 and TRBJ1-3; maybe TRBD1 (6 bases). Trimming cost V 8 bases and J 1 base, with 18 bases left between them. Germline V gives CDR1 LNHDA, CDR2 SQIVND (reference sequence). This CDR3 spans 16 amino acids. CDR3 bases: TGTGCCAGTTCGGACGCGGGGGCACAATCTGGAAACACCATATATTTT. Its protein product is CASSDAGAQSGNTIYF.

This clone has a handful of counts. The V gene is TRBV30, the J gene TRBJ1-4; D may be TRBD1 (5 bases). The CDR3 has 13 residues. In germline, CDR1 is GTSNPN, CDR2 SVGIG (reference sequence). Deletions cut 7 bases from V and 4 bases from J, with 13 bases between. The CDR3 loop is CASGTDFNEKLFF. DNA for the CDR3: TGTGCCTCAGGGACTGACTTTAATGAAAAACTGTTTTTT.

The chain joins TRBV27 to TRBJ1-2; D remains unclear. V was trimmed by 5 bases and J by 3 bases, leaving 7 bases between them. This CDR3 has 12 residues. Germline lookup yields CDR1 MNHEY and CDR2 SMNVEV (reference sequence). CDR3 in DNA: TGTGCCAGCAGTCGACTGGACTATGGCTACACCTTC. Its translation: CASSRLDYGYTF.

The rearrangement uses TRBV24-1 and TRBJ1-1; 8 bases are shared with TRBD1. This CDR3 has 15 amino acids. The V and J ends lost 8 bases and 1 base, in that order; junction bases with no gene match: 8. Germline V lookup: CDR1 KGHDR, CDR2 SFDVKD. The CDR3 DNA reads TGTGCCACCATGGGCAGGGGGCCTAAGAACACTGAAGCTTTCTTT. Protein sequence: CATMGRGPKNTEAFF.

This rearrangement joins TRBV5-6 to TRBJ2-7, with 7 nucleotides matching TRBD2. The CDR3 consists of 14 residues. V shed 1 base and J 13 bases; nucleotides not matched to a gene: 14. In germline, CDR1 is SGHDT, CDR2 YYEEEE. For the CDR3, the DNA is TGTGCCAGCAGCTTGTCGATCGGACTCAGCGGGGCCTACTTC. Encoded protein: CASSLSIGLSGAYF. The full variable domain, its missing parts supplied by reference TRBV5-6 and TRBJ2-7, is DAGVTQSPTHLIKTRGQQVTLRCSPKSGHDTVSWYQQALGQGPQFIFQYYEEEERQRGNFPDRFSGHQFPNYSSELNVNALLLGDSALYLCASSLSIGLSGAYFGPGTRLTVT.

The chain links TRBV7-9 to TRBJ1-1; D is undetermined. Germline assignment: CDR1 SEHNR and CDR2 FQNEAQ (reference sequence). This CDR3 is built from 13 residues. Trimming stripped 5 bases from V and 5 bases from J, with 12 bases between. CDR3 loop: CASSIGQETEAFF. DNA for the CDR3: TGTGCCAGCAGCATTGGGCAGGAAACTGAAGCTTTCTTT.

This clone is a singleton in its sample. CDR3 DNA sequence: TGTGCCAGCAGCTTAGGTGGACAGAAAGAGACCCAGTACTTC. Amino acids: CASSLGGQKETQYF. This chain joins TRBV11-3 and TRBJ2-5, with D perhaps matching TRBD1 (6 bases). The germline V gene encodes CDR1 SGHNT and CDR2 YENEEA. This CDR3 contains 14 residues. The V end lost 1 base, the J end lost 3 bases, and 9 bases lay between the germline ends. The variable domain in full, completed from reference TRBV11-3 and TRBJ2-5, reads EAGVVQSPRYKIIEKKQPVAFWCNPISGHNTLYWYLQNLGQGPELLIRYENEEAVDDSQLPKDRFSAERLKGVDSTLKIQPAELGDSAVYLCASSLGGQKETQYFGPGTRLLVL.

The chain combines TRBV14 with TRBJ2-1; possibly TRBD1 for D (5 bases). The germline V gene encodes CDR1 SGHDN and CDR2 FVKESK. This CDR3 is 13 amino acids long. Trimming took 4 bases from V and 10 from J, leaving 14 bases between them. CDR3 coding DNA: TGTGCCAGCAGCCCACAGGCGGTGGGGGAGCAGTTCTTC. This translates into CASSPQAVGEQFF.

This clone was recorded once. The genes are TRBV6-5 and TRBJ2-7; no definite D call. Trimming took 4 bases from V and 0 from J, leaving 13 bases between them. The CDR3 is 15 residues long. Germline V gene data show CDR1 as MNHEY and CDR2 as SVGAGI. CDR3 loop: CASSSAESASYEQYF. CDR3 coding DNA: TGTGCCAGCAGTTCCGCAGAATCCGCCTCCTACGAGCAGTACTTC.

The CDR3: CASSPSPGQGRRGANVLTF. CDR3 in DNA: TGTGCCAGCAGCCCATCTCCGGGACAGGGGCGTCGAGGGGCCAACGTCCTGACTTTC. The J gene is TRBJ2-6, the V gene TRBV6-2 or TRBV6-3; 10 bases align to TRBD1. J was trimmed by 4 bases and V by 6 bases; bases with no gene match: 15. This CDR3 is 19 amino acids long. In germline, CDR1 is MNHEY, CDR2 SVGEGT.

The chain links TRBV19 to TRBJ2-1; 8 bases line up with TRBD2. J was trimmed by 8 bases and V by 1 base; bases with no gene match: 10. The CDR3 runs to 16 residues. CDR1 and CDR2 from the germline V gene are LNHDA and SQIVND (reference sequence). CDR3 in amino acids: CASSIGPAGEVDEQFF. The CDR3 DNA follows: TGTGCCAGTAGTATAGGCCCAGCGGGGGAGGTGGATGAGCAGTTCTTC.

The chain carries TRBV10-2 and TRBJ2-2; D might be TRBD2 (6 bases). The germline V gene encodes CDR1 WSHSY and CDR2 SAAADI. The length of the CDR3 is 13 residues. V dropped 6 bases and J dropped 4 bases, with 9 bases sitting between them. The chain's CDR3 is CASRGLITGELFF. The CDR3 region has the DNA TGCGCCAGCAGAGGACTAATCACCGGGGAGCTGTTTTTT.

This clone has just a few counts. The V call is TRBV19, the J call TRBJ1-5; no clear D gene. The CDR3 totals 15 residues. The germline V gene has CDR1 LNHDA and CDR2 SQIVND (reference sequence). V lost 4 bases and J lost 1, with 11 bases in between. The CDR3 is CASSKGARSNQPQHF. The DNA of the CDR3 is TGTGCCAGTAGTAAAGGCGCCAGGAGCAATCAGCCCCAGCATTTT.

The rearrangement uses TRBV10-3 and TRBJ2-2, with 11 bases fitting TRBD2. Germline V CDR1 and CDR2: ENHRY, SYGVKD. V was clipped by 11 bases and J by 1 base; unmatched bases: 12. This CDR3 is 17 amino acids long. CDR3 sequence: CASESPSGGMNTGELFF. DNA of the CDR3: TGTGCCTCCGAGTCCCCTAGCGGGGGGATGAACACCGGGGAGCTGTTTTTT.

The V gene is TRBV9, the J gene TRBJ2-3, with D tentatively TRBD1 (6 bases). The germline V gene has CDR1 SGDLS and CDR2 YYNGEE. The CDR3 extends over 16 amino acids. The V gene lost 1 base and the J gene lost 0 bases, with 12 bases spanning the gap. The CDR3 here is CASSVSTGFSTDTQYF. As DNA, the CDR3 is TGTGCCAGCAGCGTATCGACAGGCTTTAGCACAGATACGCAGTATTTT. Full variable domain (outside the CDR3, taken from reference TRBV9 and TRBJ2-3): DSGVTQTPKHLITATGQRVTLRCSPRSGDLSVYWYQQSLDQGLQFLIQYYNGEERAKGNILERFSAQQFPDLHSELNLSSLELGDSALYFCASSVSTGFSTDTQYFGPGTRLTVL.

In this sample, this clone turned up once. The CDR3 loop is CASSLGAGTYEQYF. As DNA, the CDR3 is TGCGCCAGCAGCTTGGGGGCAGGCACCTACGAGCAGTACTTC. The rearrangement links TRBV5-1 to TRBJ2-7; D is unclear. V was clipped by 0 bases and J by 2 bases, with 9 bases between them. The CDR3 is 14 amino acids. Germline V gives CDR1 SGHRS, CDR2 YFSETQ.

The V call is TRBV6-6, the J call TRBJ1-1; D is unclear. The V end lost 4 bases, the J end lost 5 bases, and 11 bases lay between the germline ends. The CDR3 spans 13 residues. Germline assignment: CDR1 MNHNY and CDR2 SVGAGI (reference sequence). The CDR3 DNA reads as TGTGCCAGCAGTTCTCACTCGGGTACTGAAGCTTTCTTT. Protein: CASSSHSGTEAFF.

The chain is built from TRBV7-9 and TRBJ2-3; 10 nucleotides line up with TRBD2. With V trimmed by 5 bases and J by 1 base, 3 bases remained unmatched. Germline CDR1 and CDR2: SEHNR and FQNEAQ (reference sequence). The CDR3 runs to 15 residues. The CDR3 nucleotides are TGTGCCAGCAGCGACCTAGCGGGGGGCACAGATACGCAGTATTTT. Its protein product is CASSDLAGGTDTQYF. Full variable domain (outside the CDR3, taken from reference TRBV7-9 and TRBJ2-3): DTGVSQNPRHKITKRGQNVTFRCDPISEHNRLYWYRQTLGQGPEFLTYFQNEAQLEKSRLLSDRFSAERPKGSFSTLEIQRTEQGDSAMYLCASSDLAGGTDTQYFGPGTRLTVL.

V and J are TRBV7-8 and TRBJ1-2; TRBD1 might be the D (6 bases). The germline CDR1 and CDR2 sequences are SGHVS and FQNEAQ. V lost 5 bases and J 4 bases, leaving 11 bases between the germline ends. This CDR3 region has 13 residues. The CDR3 region has the DNA TGTGCCAGCAGCCCAAGGGGGGGCTATGGCTACACCTTC. This gives the protein CASSPRGGYGYTF. Filled out from reference TRBV7-8 and TRBJ1-2, the complete variable domain reads GAGVSQSPRYKVAKRGQDVALRCDPISGHVSLFWYQQALGQGPEFLTYFQNEAQLDKSGLPSDRFFAERPEGSVSTLKIQRTQQEDSAVYLCASSPRGGYGYTFGSGTRLTVV.